These 5 T cell receptor beta chains were sequenced from one sample in a study of T cell responses to AZD1222 COVID-19 vaccine. TCRdb keeps only in-frame clones here, not all; method: immunoSEQ multiplex PCR. The profile shows 95,000 to 150,000 clones, just over 85% of them singletons. Material: peripheral blood, obtained on day 0 of AZD1222 vaccination. These receptor sequences come from an adult in good health.

The chain recombines TRBV18 with TRBJ2-1; TRBD1 matches 8 bases. Germline CDR1 and CDR2: KGHSH and LQKENI. The CDR3 sequence is 15 residues long. V was pared by 0 bases and J by 5 bases, with 3 bases of the junction left unmatched. This CDR3 is CASSPPGQVNNEQFF. As DNA, the CDR3 is TGTGCCAGCTCACCACCGGGACAGGTCAACAATGAGCAGTTCTTC.

The V call is TRBV6-2 or TRBV6-3, the J call TRBJ1-5, with unresolved D. There are 13 residues in the CDR3. V lost 2 bases and J 4 bases, leaving 6 bases between the germline ends. CDR1 is MNHEY and CDR2 is SVGEGT in the germline V gene. The chain's CDR3 is CASSYGANQPQHF. DNA for the CDR3: TGTGCCAGCAGTTACGGAGCGAATCAGCCCCAGCATTTT.

Written as DNA, the CDR3 is TGCGCCAGCCGCGCTGGCGGGGGAAACACTGAAGCTTTCTTT. As protein: CASRAGGGNTEAFF. The chain uses TRBV10-2 and TRBJ1-1; D possibly corresponds to TRBD1 (5 bases). The CDR3 is 14 residues long. V lost 8 bases and J lost 2, with 15 bases in between. Germline values: CDR1 WSHSY, CDR2 SAAADI.

CDR3 DNA sequence: TGTGCCAGTAGTATATTCAATGAGCAGTTCTTC. Amino acids: CASSIFNEQFF. This sequence joins TRBV19 and TRBJ2-1; D is ambiguous. CDR1 and CDR2 (germline): LNHDA, SQIVND (reference sequence). V was clipped by 2 bases and J by 6 bases, with 2 bases between them. This CDR3 is 11 amino acids long.

The rearrangement uses TRBV7-9 and TRBJ2-3; D may be TRBD2 (5 bases). The length of the CDR3 is 17 residues. V was pared by 4 bases and J by 4 bases, with 21 bases between. Germline V lookup: CDR1 SEHNR, CDR2 FQNEAQ (reference sequence). The chain's CDR3 is CASSSPPTKEGADTQYF. In DNA form, the CDR3 reads TGTGCCAGCAGCTCTCCCCCGACTAAGGAAGGTGCAGATACGCAGTATTTT.